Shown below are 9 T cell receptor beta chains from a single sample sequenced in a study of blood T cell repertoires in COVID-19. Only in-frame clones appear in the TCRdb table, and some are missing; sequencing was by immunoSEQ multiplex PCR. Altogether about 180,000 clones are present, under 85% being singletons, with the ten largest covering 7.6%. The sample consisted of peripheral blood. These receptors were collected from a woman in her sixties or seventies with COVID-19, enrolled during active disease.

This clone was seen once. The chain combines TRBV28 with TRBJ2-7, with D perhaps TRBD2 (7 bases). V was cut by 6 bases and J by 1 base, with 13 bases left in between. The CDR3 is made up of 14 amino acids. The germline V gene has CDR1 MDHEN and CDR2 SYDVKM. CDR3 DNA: TGTGCCAGCAGCCTACAGGGAGGGTCCTACGAGCAGTACTTC. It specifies CASSLQGGSYEQYF. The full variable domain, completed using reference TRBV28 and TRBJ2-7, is DVKVTQSSRYLVKRTGEKVFLECVQDMDHENMFWYRQDPGLGLRLIYFSYDVKMKEKGDIPEGYSVSREKKERFSLILESASTNQTSMYLCASSLQGGSYEQYFGPGTRLTVT.

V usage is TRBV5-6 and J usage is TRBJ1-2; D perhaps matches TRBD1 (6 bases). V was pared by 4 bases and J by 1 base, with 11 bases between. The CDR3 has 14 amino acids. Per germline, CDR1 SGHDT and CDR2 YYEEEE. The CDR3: CASSEGDLNYGYTF. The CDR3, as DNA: TGTGCCAGCAGCGAGGGGGACCTTAACTATGGCTACACCTTC.

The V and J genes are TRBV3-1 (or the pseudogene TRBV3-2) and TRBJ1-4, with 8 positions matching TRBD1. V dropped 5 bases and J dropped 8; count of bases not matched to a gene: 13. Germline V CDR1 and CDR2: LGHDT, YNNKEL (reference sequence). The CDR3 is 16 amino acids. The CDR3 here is CASSGERYRGKEKLFF. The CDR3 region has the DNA TGTGCCAGCAGCGGGGAGAGGTACAGGGGGAAAGAAAAACTGTTTTTT.

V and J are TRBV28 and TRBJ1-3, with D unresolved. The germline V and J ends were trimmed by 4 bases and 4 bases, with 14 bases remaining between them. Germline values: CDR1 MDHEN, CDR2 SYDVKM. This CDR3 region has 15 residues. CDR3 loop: CASSSRPKEGNTIYF. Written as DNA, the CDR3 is TGTGCCAGCAGTTCTAGACCGAAAGAGGGAAACACCATATATTTT.

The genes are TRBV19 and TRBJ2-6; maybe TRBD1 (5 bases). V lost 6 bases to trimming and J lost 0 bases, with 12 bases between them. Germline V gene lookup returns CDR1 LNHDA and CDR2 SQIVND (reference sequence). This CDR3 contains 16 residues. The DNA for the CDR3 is TGTGCCAGTAGCAGACAGTATTCCTCTGGGGCCAACGTCCTGACTTTC. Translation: CASSRQYSSGANVLTF.

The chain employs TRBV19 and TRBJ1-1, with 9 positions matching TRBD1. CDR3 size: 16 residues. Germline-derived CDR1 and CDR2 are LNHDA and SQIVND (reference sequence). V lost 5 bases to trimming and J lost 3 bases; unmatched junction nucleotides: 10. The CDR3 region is CASSPEDRGEYTEAFF. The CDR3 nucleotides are TGTGCCAGTAGTCCCGAGGACAGGGGAGAATACACTGAAGCTTTCTTT.

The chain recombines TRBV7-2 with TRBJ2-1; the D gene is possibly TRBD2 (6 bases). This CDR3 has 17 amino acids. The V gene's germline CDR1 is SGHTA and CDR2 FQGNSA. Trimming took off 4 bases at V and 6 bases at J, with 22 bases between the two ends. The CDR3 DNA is TGTGCCAGCAGCTACAGGCCGGCGGGACTGGGACCCAATGAGCAGTTCTTC. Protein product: CASSYRPAGLGPNEQFF.

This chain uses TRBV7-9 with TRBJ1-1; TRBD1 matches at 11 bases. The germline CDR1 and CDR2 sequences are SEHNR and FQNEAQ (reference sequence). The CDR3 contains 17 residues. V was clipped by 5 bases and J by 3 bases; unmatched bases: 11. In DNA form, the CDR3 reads TGTGCCAGCAGCCTCCGGACAGGGGGCGCACGGGACACTGAAGCTTTCTTT. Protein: CASSLRTGGARDTEAFF.

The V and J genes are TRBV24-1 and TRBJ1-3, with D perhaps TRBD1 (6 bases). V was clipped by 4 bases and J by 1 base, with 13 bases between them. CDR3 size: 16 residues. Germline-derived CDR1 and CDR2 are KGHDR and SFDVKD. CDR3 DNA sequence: TGTGCCACCAGTGACCCCAGGGGAGTTTCTGGAAACACCATATATTTT. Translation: CATSDPRGVSGNTIYF.